These 9 T cell receptor beta chains came from one sample sequenced in a study of blood T cell repertoires in COVID-19. The repertoire was sequenced with immunoSEQ multiplex PCR; TCRdb's copy has only in-frame clones and lacks some. Counted here are roughly 250,000 clones, 81% occurring once; the ten biggest clones make up less than 3%. The sequenced sample consisted of peripheral blood. The source of these receptors is an older woman with active or convalescent COVID-19.

The chain has TRBV19 and TRBJ1-4, with D perhaps matching TRBD1 (5 bases). The germline CDR1 and CDR2 sequences are LNHDA and SQIVND (reference sequence). V was cut by 4 bases and J by 7 bases, with 16 bases left in between. The CDR3 consists of 15 residues. The chain's CDR3 is CASSKPGRVGEKLFF. Written as DNA, the CDR3 is TGTGCCAGTAGTAAGCCCGGCAGGGTTGGTGAAAAACTGTTTTTT. Based on the CDR3 plus reference TRBV19 and TRBJ1-4, the full variable domain is DGGITQSPKYLFRKEGQNVTLSCEQNLNHDAMYWYRQDPGQGLRLIYYSQIVNDFQKGDIAEGYSVSREKKESFPLTVTSAQKNPTAFYLCASSKPGRVGEKLFFGSGTQLSVL.

The chain employs TRBV5-4 and TRBJ2-3, with 10 nucleotides matching TRBD2. The germline V gene encodes CDR1 SGHNT and CDR2 YYREEE (reference sequence). V lost 4 bases and J lost 0; bases outside the gene matches: 5. The CDR3 covers 16 residues. The DNA of the CDR3 is TGTGCCAGCAGCCGGGAGCGGGGGGGCAGCACAGATACGCAGTATTTT. This gives the protein CASSRERGGSTDTQYF.

The chain links TRBV2 to TRBJ1-6; 9 nucleotides match TRBD1. The CDR3 is 15 amino acids. CDR1 SNHLY and CDR2 FYNNEI come from the germline V gene. V was clipped by 5 bases and J by 6 bases; unmatched bases: 5. The CDR3 bases are TGTGCCAGCAGTTACCGGGACAGGGTTAATTCACCCCTCCACTTT. Protein sequence: CASSYRDRVNSPLHF. Based on the CDR3 plus reference TRBV2 and TRBJ1-6, the full variable domain is EPEVTQTPSHQVTQMGQEVILRCVPISNHLYFYWYRQILGQKVEFLVSFYNNEISEKSEIFDDQFSVERPDGSNFTLKIRSTKLEDSAMYFCASSYRDRVNSPLHFGNGTRLTVT.

The V call is TRBV10-2, the J call TRBJ1-4; the D gene is possibly TRBD1 (6 bases). V was trimmed by 5 bases and J by 3 bases, leaving 13 bases between them. The CDR3 spans 15 residues. Germline V gene sequence: CDR1 WSHSY, CDR2 SAAADI. This CDR3 reads CASSSNKGANEKLFF. In nucleotides, the CDR3 is TGCGCCAGCAGTTCAAACAAGGGGGCTAATGAAAAACTGTTTTTT.

The rearrangement joins TRBV11-2 to TRBJ2-7; D possibly corresponds to TRBD1 (7 bases). Per the germline V gene, CDR1 is SGHAT and CDR2 is FQNNGV. The CDR3 runs to 15 residues. V gave up 5 bases and J gave up 1 base, with 15 bases separating them. The CDR3 region has the DNA TGTGCCAGCAGCGAAGACAGGGACTCATCCTACGAGCAGTACTTC. As protein: CASSEDRDSSYEQYF.

The chain recombines TRBV19 with TRBJ2-1; TRBD2 might be the D (5 bases). The CDR3 length is 15 residues. CDR1 LNHDA and CDR2 SQIVND come from the germline V gene (reference sequence). Trimming removed 3 bases from V and 5 bases from J, with 14 bases in between. CDR3 sequence: CASSIPREGNNEQFF. DNA for the CDR3: TGTGCCAGTAGTATCCCCCGGGAAGGGAACAATGAGCAGTTCTTC.

The genes are TRBV5-1 and TRBJ2-7, with D possibly being TRBD1 (6 bases). The CDR3 is 13 amino acids. The germline CDR1 and CDR2 sequences are SGHRS and YFSETQ. V gave up 0 bases and J gave up 7 bases, with 11 bases separating them. The CDR3 DNA reads as TGCGCCAGCAGCTTGGAGCCTGACAGGGAGCAGTACTTC. Translation gives CASSLEPDREQYF.

Ten or more counts support this clone. The rearrangement uses TRBV5-4 and TRBJ1-2, with 8 bases matching TRBD1. There are 15 residues in the CDR3. Germline CDR1 reads SGHNT; CDR2 reads YYREEE (reference sequence). V lost 4 bases to trimming and J lost 6 bases; unmatched junction nucleotides: 11. The CDR3 loop is CASSAGTGRTDGYTF. DNA for the CDR3: TGTGCCAGCAGCGCGGGGACAGGTCGGACGGATGGCTACACCTTC.

The CDR3 DNA is TGTGCCAGCAGCCAAGATCCAGCGGGGGGCTACGAGCAGTACTTC. Translating gives CASSQDPAGGYEQYF. The chain recombines TRBV3-1 (or the pseudogene TRBV3-2) with TRBJ2-7; 9 bases match TRBD2. Germline CDR1 LGHDT, CDR2 YNNKEL (reference sequence). The V and J ends lost 0 bases and 3 bases, in that order; junction bases with no gene match: 3. The CDR3 extends over 15 amino acids.